This T cell receptor beta chain was documented in a study of T cell responses to AZD1222 COVID-19 vaccine. With regard to this clone: Its target is not known.

Study-wide points: No repertoire was sampled before or during the peak T cell response, only after it. Breadth and depth of Spike-specific TCRs rose after two AZD1222 doses.

Sequenced by immunoSEQ multiplex PCR; TCRdb stores in-frame clones only, minus some. The table records around 190,000 clones, around 94% of them present only once. Doses given second, at about 4 or about 12 weeks, were pooled. This specimen was peripheral blood, taken 28 days after the second AZD1222 dose. The sequence derives from an adult who received the AZD1222 COVID-19 vaccine.

CDR3 nucleotides: TGTGCCAGCAGTCCCGGCCGTGGAAGTGATGGCTACACCTTC. Protein: CASSPGRGSDGYTF. The rearrangement joins TRBV27 to TRBJ1-2; D not resolved. The germline V and J ends were trimmed by 5 bases and 6 bases, with 16 bases remaining between them. The CDR3 has 14 residues. The germline V gene encodes CDR1 MNHEY and CDR2 SMNVEV (reference sequence).